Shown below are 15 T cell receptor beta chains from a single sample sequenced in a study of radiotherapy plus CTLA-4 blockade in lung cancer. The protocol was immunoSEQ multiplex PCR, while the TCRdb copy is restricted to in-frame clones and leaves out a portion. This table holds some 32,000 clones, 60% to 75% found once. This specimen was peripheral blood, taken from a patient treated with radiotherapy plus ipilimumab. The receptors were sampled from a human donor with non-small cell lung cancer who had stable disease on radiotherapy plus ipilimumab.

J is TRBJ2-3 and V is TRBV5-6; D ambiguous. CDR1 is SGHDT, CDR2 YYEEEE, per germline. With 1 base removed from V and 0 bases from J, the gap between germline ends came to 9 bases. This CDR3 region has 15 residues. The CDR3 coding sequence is TGTGCCAGCAGCTTGAGCCTCGTCAGCACAGATACGCAGTATTTT. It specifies CASSLSLVSTDTQYF.

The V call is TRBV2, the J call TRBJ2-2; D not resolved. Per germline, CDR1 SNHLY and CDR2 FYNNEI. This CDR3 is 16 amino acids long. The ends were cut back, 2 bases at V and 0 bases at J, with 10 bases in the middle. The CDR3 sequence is CASSESTGTNTGELFF. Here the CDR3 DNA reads TGTGCCAGCAGTGAAAGTACCGGAACGAACACCGGGGAGCTGTTTTTT.

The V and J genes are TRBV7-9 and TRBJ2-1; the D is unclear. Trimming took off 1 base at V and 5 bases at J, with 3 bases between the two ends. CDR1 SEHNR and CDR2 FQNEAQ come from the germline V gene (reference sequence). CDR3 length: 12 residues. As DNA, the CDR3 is TGTGCCAGCAGCTTAGGGAACAATGAGCAGTTCTTC. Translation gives CASSLGNNEQFF.

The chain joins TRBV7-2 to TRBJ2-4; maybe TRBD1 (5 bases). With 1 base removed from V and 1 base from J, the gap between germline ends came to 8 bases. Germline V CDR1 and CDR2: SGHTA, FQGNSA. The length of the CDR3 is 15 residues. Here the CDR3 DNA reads TGTGCCAGCAGCTTAGAACCAGGGGCCAAAAACATTCAGTACTTC. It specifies CASSLEPGAKNIQYF.

The CDR3 here is CASSAMGQGMGQPQHF. In DNA, the CDR3 is TGTGCCAGCAGTGCCATGGGACAGGGAATGGGTCAGCCCCAGCATTTT. This rearrangement joins TRBV6-1 to TRBJ1-5, with TRBD1 matching over 9 bases. Germline V gene data show CDR1 as MNHNS and CDR2 as SASEGT. The CDR3 totals 16 residues. V was pared by 4 bases and J by 6 bases, with 10 bases of the junction left unmatched.

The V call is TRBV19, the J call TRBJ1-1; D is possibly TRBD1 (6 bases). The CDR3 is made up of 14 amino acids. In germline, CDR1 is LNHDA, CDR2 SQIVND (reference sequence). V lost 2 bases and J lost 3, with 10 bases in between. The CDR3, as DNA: TGTGCCAGTAGTATACCCCGACAGGACACTGAAGCTTTCTTT. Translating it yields CASSIPRQDTEAFF.

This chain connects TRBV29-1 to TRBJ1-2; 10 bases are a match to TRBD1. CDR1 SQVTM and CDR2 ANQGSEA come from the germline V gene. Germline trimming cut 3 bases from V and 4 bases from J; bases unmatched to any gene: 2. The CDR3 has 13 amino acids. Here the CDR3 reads CSVEGTGVYGYTF. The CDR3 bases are TGCAGCGTTGAGGGGACAGGGGTCTATGGCTACACCTTC.

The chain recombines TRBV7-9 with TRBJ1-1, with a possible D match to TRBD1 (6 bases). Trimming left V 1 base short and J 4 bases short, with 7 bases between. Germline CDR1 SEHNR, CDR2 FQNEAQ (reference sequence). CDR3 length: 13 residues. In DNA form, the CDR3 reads TGTGCCAGCAGCTTAGAAGGGGGCACTGAAGCTTTCTTT. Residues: CASSLEGGTEAFF.

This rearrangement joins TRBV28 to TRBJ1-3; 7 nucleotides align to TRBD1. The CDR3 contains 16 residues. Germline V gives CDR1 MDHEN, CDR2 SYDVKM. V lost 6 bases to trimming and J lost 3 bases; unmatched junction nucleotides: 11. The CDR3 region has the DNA TGTGCCAGCAGCGGTCACAGGGGAGTAGGTGGAAACACCATATATTTT. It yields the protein CASSGHRGVGGNTIYF. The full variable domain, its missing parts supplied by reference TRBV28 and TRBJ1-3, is DVKVTQSSRYLVKRTGEKVFLECVQDMDHENMFWYRQDPGLGLRLIYFSYDVKMKEKGDIPEGYSVSREKKERFSLILESASTNQTSMYLCASSGHRGVGGNTIYFGEGSWLTVV.

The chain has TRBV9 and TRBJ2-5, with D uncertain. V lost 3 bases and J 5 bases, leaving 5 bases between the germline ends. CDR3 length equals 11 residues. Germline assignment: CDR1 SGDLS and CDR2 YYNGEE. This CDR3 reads CASSEDETQYF. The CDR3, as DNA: TGTGCCAGCAGCGAGGATGAGACCCAGTACTTC.

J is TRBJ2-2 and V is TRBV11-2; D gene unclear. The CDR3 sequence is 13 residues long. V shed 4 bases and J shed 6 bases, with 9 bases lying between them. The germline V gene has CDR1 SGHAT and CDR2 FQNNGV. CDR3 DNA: TGTGCCAGCAGCTCAGTTTTGGCCGGGGAGCTGTTTTTT. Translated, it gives CASSSVLAGELFF.

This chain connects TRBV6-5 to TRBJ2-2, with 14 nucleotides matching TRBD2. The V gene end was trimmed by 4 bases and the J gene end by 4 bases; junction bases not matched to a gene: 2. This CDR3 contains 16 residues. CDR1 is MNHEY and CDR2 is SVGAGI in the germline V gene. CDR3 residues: CASSLGLAGGTGELFF. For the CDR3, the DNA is TGTGCCAGCAGTTTAGGACTAGCGGGAGGCACCGGGGAGCTGTTTTTT.

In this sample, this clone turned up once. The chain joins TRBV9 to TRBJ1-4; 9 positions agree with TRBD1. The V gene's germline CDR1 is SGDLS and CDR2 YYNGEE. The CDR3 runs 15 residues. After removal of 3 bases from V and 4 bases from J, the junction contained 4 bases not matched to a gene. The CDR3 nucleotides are TGTGCCAGCAGCGAACAGGGGGCCCTTAATGAAAAACTGTTTTTT. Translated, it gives CASSEQGALNEKLFF.

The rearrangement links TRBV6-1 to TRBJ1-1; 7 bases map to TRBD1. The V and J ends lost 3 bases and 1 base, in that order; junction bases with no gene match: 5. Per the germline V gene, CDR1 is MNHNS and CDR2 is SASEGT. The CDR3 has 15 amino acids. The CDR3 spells CASSDWAGGNTEAFF. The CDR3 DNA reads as TGTGCCAGCAGTGATTGGGCAGGGGGGAACACTGAAGCTTTCTTT.

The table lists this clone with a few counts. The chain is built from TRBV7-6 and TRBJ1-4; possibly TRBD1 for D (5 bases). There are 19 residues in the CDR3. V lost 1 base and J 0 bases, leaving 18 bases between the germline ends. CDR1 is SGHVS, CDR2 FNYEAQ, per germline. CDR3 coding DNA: TGTGCCAGCAGCTTAGGCGACGGGACCAGCCTCCCAACTAATGAAAAACTGTTTTTT. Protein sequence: CASSLGDGTSLPTNEKLFF.